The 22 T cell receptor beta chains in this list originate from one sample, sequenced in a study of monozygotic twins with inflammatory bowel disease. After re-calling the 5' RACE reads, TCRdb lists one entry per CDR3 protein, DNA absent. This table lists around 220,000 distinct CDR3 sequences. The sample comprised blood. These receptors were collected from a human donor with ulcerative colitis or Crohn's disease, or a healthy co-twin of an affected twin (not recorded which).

CDR3 protein: CASGAGQSNTEAFF. This chain joins TRBV12-3 or TRBV12-4 and TRBJ1-1; the D call of TRBD1 rests on TCRdb alone, since no DNA is present to check it. CDR3 length equals 14 residues.

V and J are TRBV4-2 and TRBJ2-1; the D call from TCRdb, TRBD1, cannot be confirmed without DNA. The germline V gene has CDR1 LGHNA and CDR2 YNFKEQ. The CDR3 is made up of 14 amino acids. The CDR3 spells CASSQSGIYNEQFF.

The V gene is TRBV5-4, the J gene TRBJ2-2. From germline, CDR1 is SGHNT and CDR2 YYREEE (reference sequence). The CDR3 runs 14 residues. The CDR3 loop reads CASSLSKVSGELFF.

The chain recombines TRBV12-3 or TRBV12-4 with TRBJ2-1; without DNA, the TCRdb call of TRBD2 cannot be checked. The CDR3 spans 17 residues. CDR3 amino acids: CASSPHPAGGPYNEQFF.

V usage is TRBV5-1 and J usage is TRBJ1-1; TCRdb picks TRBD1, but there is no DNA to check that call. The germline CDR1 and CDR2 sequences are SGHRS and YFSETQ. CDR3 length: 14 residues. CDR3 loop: CASSLVGGPTEAFF.

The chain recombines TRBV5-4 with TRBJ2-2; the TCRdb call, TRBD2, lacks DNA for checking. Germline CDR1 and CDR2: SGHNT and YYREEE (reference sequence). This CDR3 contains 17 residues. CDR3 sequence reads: CASSKLLAGGTTGELFF.

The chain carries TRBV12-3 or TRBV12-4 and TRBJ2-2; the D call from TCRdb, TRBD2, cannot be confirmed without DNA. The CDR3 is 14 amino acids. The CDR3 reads CASSFASGTGELFF.

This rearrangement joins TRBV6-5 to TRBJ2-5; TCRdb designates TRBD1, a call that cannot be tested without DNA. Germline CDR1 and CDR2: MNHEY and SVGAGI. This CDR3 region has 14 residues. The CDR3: CASSFRQGIETQYF.

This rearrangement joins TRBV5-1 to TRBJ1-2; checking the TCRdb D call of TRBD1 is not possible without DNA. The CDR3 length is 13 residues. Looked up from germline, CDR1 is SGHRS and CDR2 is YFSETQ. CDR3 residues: CASSTTGDYGYTF.

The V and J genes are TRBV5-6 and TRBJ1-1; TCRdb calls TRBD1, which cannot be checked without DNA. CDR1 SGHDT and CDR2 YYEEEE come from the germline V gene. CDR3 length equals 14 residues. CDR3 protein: CASSFSGTPLGAFF. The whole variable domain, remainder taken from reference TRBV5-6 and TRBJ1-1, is DAGVTQSPTHLIKTRGQQVTLRCSPKSGHDTVSWYQQALGQGPQFIFQYYEEEERQRGNFPDRFSGHQFPNYSSELNVNALLLGDSALYLCASSFSGTPLGAFFGQGTRLTVV.

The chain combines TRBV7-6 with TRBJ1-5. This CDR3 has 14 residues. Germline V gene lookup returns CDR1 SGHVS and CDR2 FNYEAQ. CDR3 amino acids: CASSLGYSNQPQHF.

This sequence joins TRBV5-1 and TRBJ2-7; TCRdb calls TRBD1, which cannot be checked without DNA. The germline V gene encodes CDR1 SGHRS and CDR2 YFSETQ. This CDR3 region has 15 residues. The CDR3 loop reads CASSLADRAAYEQYF.

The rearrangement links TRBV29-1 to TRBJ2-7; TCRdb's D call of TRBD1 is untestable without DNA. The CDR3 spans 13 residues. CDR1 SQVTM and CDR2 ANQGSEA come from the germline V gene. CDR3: CSARGDRAYEQYF.

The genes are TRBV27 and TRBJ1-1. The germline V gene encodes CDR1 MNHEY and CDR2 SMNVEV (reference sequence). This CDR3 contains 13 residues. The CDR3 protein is CASSWSANTEAFF.

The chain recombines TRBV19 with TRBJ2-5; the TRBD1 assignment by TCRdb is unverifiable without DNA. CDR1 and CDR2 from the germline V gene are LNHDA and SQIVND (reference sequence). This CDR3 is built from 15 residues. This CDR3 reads CASIPGDRDWETQYF.

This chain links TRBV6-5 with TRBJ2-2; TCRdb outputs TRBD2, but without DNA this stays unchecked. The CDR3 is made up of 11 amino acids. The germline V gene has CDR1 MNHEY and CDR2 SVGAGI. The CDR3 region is CASSSAGQLFF.

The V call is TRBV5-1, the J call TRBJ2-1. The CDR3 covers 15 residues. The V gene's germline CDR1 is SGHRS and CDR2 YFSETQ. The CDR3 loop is CASSFTVSSYNEQFF.

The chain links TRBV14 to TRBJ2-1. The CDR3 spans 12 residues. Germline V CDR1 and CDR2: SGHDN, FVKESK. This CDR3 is CASSQGNNEQFF.

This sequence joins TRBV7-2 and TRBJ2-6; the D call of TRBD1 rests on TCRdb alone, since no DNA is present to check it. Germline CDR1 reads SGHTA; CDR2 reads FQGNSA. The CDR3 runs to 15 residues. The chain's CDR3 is CASSPGGSGANVLTF. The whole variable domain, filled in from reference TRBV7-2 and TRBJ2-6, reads GAGVSQSPSNKVTEKGKDVELRCDPISGHTALYWYRQSLGQGLEFLIYFQGNSAPDKSGLPSDRFSAERTGGSVSTLTIQRTQQEDSAVYLCASSPGGSGANVLTFGAGSRLTVL.

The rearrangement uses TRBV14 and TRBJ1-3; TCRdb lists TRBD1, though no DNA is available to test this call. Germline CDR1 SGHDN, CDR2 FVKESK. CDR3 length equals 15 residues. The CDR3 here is CASSLTGFSGNTIYF.

The CDR3 sequence is CASRTSGPTGELFF. The J gene is TRBJ2-2, the V gene TRBV5-4; TCRdb's D gene call, TRBD2, goes unchecked for lack of DNA. CDR1 and CDR2 from the germline V gene are SGHNT and YYREEE (reference sequence). The CDR3 is 14 amino acids.

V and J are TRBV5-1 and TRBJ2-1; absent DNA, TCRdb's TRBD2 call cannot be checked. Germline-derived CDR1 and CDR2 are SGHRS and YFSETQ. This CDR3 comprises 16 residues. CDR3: CASSLEVAGDYNEQFF.